The 27 T cell receptor beta chains below come from one sample, sequenced in a study of blood T cells in healthy people across ages. Combining a sample-barcoded 5' primer with a J-beta primer mix, a second PCR ran for roughly 7 to 11 cycles. TCRdb recomputed calls from the 5' RACE reads with MiXCR, one row per CDR3 protein. The data contain nearly 1 million distinct CDR3 sequences, roughly 51% of them singletons. Sequenced input: blood. The receptors here all came from an older woman in good health.

This chain links TRBV3-1 with TRBJ2-1, with 12 bases fitting TRBD2. Germline V CDR1 and CDR2: LGHDT, YNNKEL (reference sequence). The V segment lost 3 bases and the J segment 3 bases; nucleotides outside the gene matches: 9. The CDR3 contains 18 residues. DNA for the CDR3: TGTGCCAGCAGCCAGCAACTACCGACTAGCGGGGGCTACAATGAGCAGTTCTTC. Its protein product is CASSQQLPTSGGYNEQFF.

This clonotype was counted between two and nine times. The CDR3 here is CASSFFARQHPYEQYF. The DNA for the CDR3 is TGTGCCAGCAGCTTTTTCGCCCGGCAGCATCCCTACGAGCAGTACTTC. This chain connects TRBV21-1 to TRBJ2-7; the table's D call, TRBD1, has no DNA check behind it. TRBV21-1 is noted as a pseudogene. The CDR3 covers 16 residues.

The sample holds a few counts of this clonotype. V usage is TRBV11-2 and J usage is TRBJ1-2; 8 bases are shared with TRBD1. CDR3 length equals 16 residues. The J segment lost 1 base and the V segment lost 2 bases, leaving 6 bases of the junction unmatched. CDR1 SGHAT and CDR2 FQNNGV come from the germline V gene. This chain's CDR3 is CASSLIGRGRNYGYTF. CDR3 coding DNA: TGTGCCAGCAGCTTAATTGGCAGGGGGCGTAACTATGGCTACACCTTC.

With respect to this clonotype: Given a much more abundant clone one base away, this may be a read error. This chain links TRBV7-2 with TRBJ2-7; D ambiguous. Trimming cost V 5 bases and J 6 bases, with 17 bases left between them. Germline lookup yields CDR1 SGHTA and CDR2 FQGNSA. The CDR3 contains 14 residues. CDR3 region: CASSVSSRLGEQYF. The DNA of the CDR3 is TGTGCCAGCAGCGTCAGTTCACGGTTAGGCGAGCAGTACTTC.

This clonotype has a handful of counts. The V call is TRBV4-1, the J call TRBJ1-5, with a possible D match to TRBD1 (5 bases). Trimming left V 4 bases short and J 0 bases short, with 16 bases between. Germline CDR1 reads MGHRA; CDR2 reads YSYEKL. This CDR3 comprises 17 residues. CDR3 coding DNA: TGCGCCAGCAGCCGGGGGGGAGTCGTTATTAGCAATCAGCCCCAGCATTTT. Translating it yields CASSRGGVVISNQPQHF.

The chain is built from TRBV5-1 and TRBJ1-5; 9 nucleotides line up with TRBD1. The CDR3 is made up of 16 amino acids. Germline V gene data show CDR1 as SGHRS and CDR2 as YFSETQ. Germline trimming cut 2 bases from V and 1 base from J; bases unmatched to any gene: 4. The CDR3 reads CASSLWGQGSNQPQHF. DNA of the CDR3: TGCGCCAGCAGCTTATGGGGACAGGGCAGCAATCAGCCCCAGCATTTT.

This chain links TRBV7-9 with TRBJ2-1; D may be TRBD1 (6 bases). Trimming shortened V by 5 bases and J by 4 bases, and 12 bases separated the two germline ends. From germline, CDR1 is SEHNR and CDR2 FQNEAQ (reference sequence). The CDR3 has 14 residues. The CDR3 is CASSVRTAYNEQFF. In DNA form, the CDR3 reads TGTGCCAGCAGCGTCCGGACAGCATACAATGAGCAGTTCTTC.

The genes are TRBV7-9 and TRBJ2-5; 8 bases are a match to TRBD2. The J call may be in error: the DNA end matches TRBJ2-7 better. This CDR3 is built from 15 residues. From germline, CDR1 is SEHNR and CDR2 FQNEAQ (reference sequence). CDR3 in amino acids: CASSKTSGRRYEQYF. The CDR3 DNA reads TGTGCCAGCAGCAAAACTAGCGGTCGGAGGTACGAGCAGTACTTC.

V gene TRBV4-3 combines with J gene TRBJ2-3; a weak D match, TRBD1 (5 bases). Germline CDR1 reads LGHNA; CDR2 reads YSLEER. V lost 0 bases and J 0 bases, leaving 13 bases between the germline ends. The CDR3 sequence is 17 residues long. The CDR3 reads CASSQDSPTASTDTQYF. The CDR3 nucleotides read TGCGCCAGCAGCCAAGATTCCCCGACAGCTAGCACAGATACGCAGTATTTT.

The chain carries TRBV2 and TRBJ2-3, with TRBD2 matching over 13 bases. The CDR3 is made up of 19 amino acids. V was pared by 10 bases and J by 2 bases, with 18 bases of the junction left unmatched. Germline loops: CDR1 SNHLY, CDR2 FYNNEI. Written as DNA, the CDR3 is TGTGCCACCAGCCGGGACACCGGACTAGCGGGAGCCTTCACAGATACGCAGTATTTT. Its translation is CATSRDTGLAGAFTDTQYF.

This clonotype was observed once. The rearrangement links TRBV20-1 to TRBJ2-5; D gene uncertain. This CDR3 contains 11 residues. From germline, CDR1 is DFQATT and CDR2 SNEGSKA (reference sequence). The V gene lost 3 bases and the J gene lost 11 bases, with 13 bases spanning the gap. As DNA, the CDR3 is TGCAGTGCTAGTATCGTTCGTGAGCAGTACTTC. It yields the protein CSASIVREQYF.

A word on this clonotype: Compared with germline, one end of the junction differs, possibly owing to a read error. This chain uses TRBV10-3 with TRBJ2-7; the D gene is possibly TRBD1 (6 bases). The CDR3 runs to 13 residues. Germline values: CDR1 ENHRY, CDR2 SYGVKD. CDR3 sequence: CAISEGGPYERYF. The CDR3 bases are TGTGCCATCAGTGAAGGGGGACCATACGAGCGGTACTTC.

This sequence joins TRBV27 and TRBJ1-1; unclear D gene. Trimming left V 8 bases short and J 1 base short, with 8 bases between. The CDR3 contains 12 residues. Germline V lookup: CDR1 MNHEY, CDR2 SMNVEV (reference sequence). The CDR3 loop reads CASGRGNTEAFF. CDR3 DNA: TGTGCCAGCGGGCGGGGGAACACTGAAGCTTTCTTT.

The chain uses TRBV5-1 and TRBJ2-6; D is undetermined. This CDR3 has 16 amino acids. With 2 bases removed from V and 0 bases from J, the gap between germline ends came to 9 bases. The germline CDR1 and CDR2 sequences are SGHRS and YFSETQ. The CDR3 sequence is CASSFQRGSGANVLTF. CDR3 bases: TGCGCCAGCAGCTTCCAGAGAGGCTCTGGGGCCAACGTCCTGACTTTC.

This clonotype was detected only a few times. This sequence joins TRBV6-5 and TRBJ2-7; perhaps TRBD2 as D (5 bases). With 10 bases removed from V and 7 bases from J, the gap between germline ends came to 20 bases. Germline-derived CDR1 and CDR2 are MNHEY and SVGAGI. The CDR3 sequence is 13 residues long. DNA for the CDR3: TGTGCCACCCTCGCGGACTCCCGGGAAGAGCAGTACTTC. Its protein is CATLADSREEQYF.

The chain employs TRBV3-1 and TRBJ2-7; D is undetermined. This CDR3 region has 13 residues. With 4 bases removed from V and 2 bases from J, the gap between germline ends came to 9 bases. Germline-derived CDR1 and CDR2 are LGHDT and YNNKEL (reference sequence). CDR3 DNA: TGTGCCAGCAGCCGACGGACCACCTACGAGCAGTACTTC. This codes for CASSRRTTYEQYF.

The rearrangement links TRBV14 to TRBJ2-5; D is unclear. The V and J ends lost 4 bases and 5 bases respectively, with 14 bases between them. There are 14 residues in the CDR3. Germline loops: CDR1 SGHDN, CDR2 FVKESK. For the CDR3, the DNA is TGTGCCAGCAGCCGAGTAGCCCCATGGGAGACCCAGTACTTC. Translating it yields CASSRVAPWETQYF.

The J gene is TRBJ1-5, the V gene TRBV27, with TRBD1 identical over 10 bases. This CDR3 has 16 residues. Germline assignment: CDR1 MNHEY and CDR2 SMNVEV (reference sequence). V gave up 6 bases and J gave up 7 bases; unmatched junction bases: 12. DNA for the CDR3: TGTGCCAGCAGGAGTAAAGGGACAGGGGTTTTCCAGCCCCAGCATTTT. Protein: CASRSKGTGVFQPQHF.

The chain combines TRBV20-1 with TRBJ2-5, with 7 bases that match TRBD1. The germline V gene has CDR1 DFQATT and CDR2 SNEGSKA (reference sequence). This CDR3 spans 10 amino acids. After removal of 3 bases from V and 11 bases from J, the junction contained 3 bases not matched to a gene. The CDR3 reads CSASLTGQYF. The DNA for the CDR3 is TGCAGTGCTAGTCTGACAGGGCAGTACTTC.

The V gene is TRBV4-2, the J gene TRBJ1-2; unclear D gene. Trimming shortened V by 6 bases and J by 4 bases, and 15 bases separated the two germline ends. The CDR3 has 14 residues. CDR1 and CDR2 (germline): LGHNA, YNFKEQ. CDR3 in amino acids: CASSRESGVYGYTF. CDR3 sequence (DNA): TGTGCCAGCAGTCGCGAGTCTGGGGTCTATGGCTACACCTTC.

In its sample, this clonotype was seen a few times. J is TRBJ2-6 and V is TRBV28; perhaps D is TRBD1 or TRBD2 (5 bases each). CDR1 and CDR2 from the germline V gene are MDHEN and SYDVKM. V was cut by 6 bases and J by 5 bases, with 14 bases left in between. The CDR3 runs 15 residues. The CDR3 coding sequence is TGTGCCAGCAGATCACCAGGGAGATGGGCCAACGTCCTGACTTTC. Protein: CASRSPGRWANVLTF. Combining the CDR3 with reference TRBV28 and TRBJ2-6 gives the whole variable domain DVKVTQSSRYLVKRTGEKVFLECVQDMDHENMFWYRQDPGLGLRLIYFSYDVKMKEKGDIPEGYSVSREKKERFSLILESASTNQTSMYLCASRSPGRWANVLTFGAGSRLTVL.

J is TRBJ2-7 and V is TRBV20-1; 7 nucleotides match TRBD1. Germline V gene data show CDR1 as DFQATT and CDR2 as SNEGSKA (reference sequence). With V trimmed by 4 bases and J by 3 bases, 6 bases remained unmatched. The CDR3 runs 13 residues. CDR3 sequence (DNA): TGCAGTGCTACGCAGGGGGAGCTCTACGAGCAGTACTTC. This codes for CSATQGELYEQYF.

This clonotype has more than one count but fewer than ten. The CDR3 DNA reads TGTGCCAGCAGTCCACGGAAGGGATACTACGAGCAGTACTTC. It codes for CASSPRKGYYEQYF. V usage is TRBV6-6 and J usage is TRBJ2-7; D call uncertain. CDR3 length equals 14 residues. Trimming took 5 bases from V and 3 from J, leaving 14 bases between them. Germline-derived CDR1 and CDR2 are MNHNY and SVGAGI (reference sequence).

This clonotype was found a few times. The chain uses TRBV20-1 and TRBJ2-1, with 8 positions matching TRBD1. This CDR3 has 15 amino acids. V lost 3 bases to trimming and J lost 1 base; unmatched junction nucleotides: 5. Germline CDR1 and CDR2: DFQATT and SNEGSKA (reference sequence). The CDR3, as DNA: TGCAGTGCTAGCACCAGGGGGCATTCCTACAATGAGCAGTTCTTC. Protein sequence: CSASTRGHSYNEQFF.

V usage is TRBV7-8 and J usage is TRBJ2-7; a weak D match, TRBD1 (6 bases). Germline V lookup: CDR1 SGHVS, CDR2 FQNEAQ. Trimming stripped 4 bases from V and 6 bases from J, with 10 bases between. This CDR3 region has 12 residues. The CDR3 nucleotides read TGTGCCAGCAGCTACAGGGACCCCGAGCAGTACTTC. Protein sequence: CASSYRDPEQYF.

This clonotype was counted between two and nine times. The CDR3 sequence: CASSQVPQANTGELFF. CDR3 in DNA: TGCGCCAGCAGCCAAGTACCACAGGCGAACACCGGGGAGCTGTTTTTT. The gene calls are TRBV4-3 and TRBJ2-2; weak D call: TRBD1 (5 bases). This CDR3 is 16 amino acids long. V was cut by 1 base and J by 0 bases, with 9 bases left in between. Germline loops: CDR1 LGHNA, CDR2 YSLEER.

The chain has TRBV5-1 and TRBJ2-1; TRBD2 matches at 9 bases. Germline-derived CDR1 and CDR2 are SGHRS and YFSETQ. CDR3 length: 16 residues. After removal of 3 bases from V and 0 bases from J, the junction contained 4 bases not matched to a gene. CDR3 sequence: CASSSTSGNSYNEQFF. The CDR3 DNA follows: TGCGCCAGCAGCTCGACTAGCGGAAACTCCTACAATGAGCAGTTCTTC.